A selection of T cell receptor beta chains follows, all from one sample in a study of T cell responses to AZD1222 COVID-19 vaccine. Method: immunoSEQ multiplex PCR; TCRdb's copy keeps in-frame clones and lacks some. This table has approximately 110,000 clones, 92% appearing once. The sample in question was peripheral blood, obtained 28 days after the second AZD1222 dose. The receptor set was obtained from an adult who received the AZD1222 COVID-19 vaccine. Both conserved end residues are part of each CDR3.

cdr3_aa: CASSQAPGNTIYF; v_call: TRBV12-3/TRBV12-4; j_call: TRBJ1-3
cdr3_aa: CASSMKYRGSGNTIYF; v_call: TRBV28; j_call: TRBJ1-3
cdr3_aa: CSVVSGTGEKLFF; v_call: TRBV29-1; j_call: TRBJ1-4
cdr3_aa: CASSSDKDYGYTF; v_call: TRBV7-9; j_call: TRBJ1-2
cdr3_aa: CASSLGSGDYNEQFF; v_call: TRBV7-9; j_call: TRBJ2-1
cdr3_aa: CAIKSQGADIGGYTF; v_call: TRBV19; j_call: TRBJ1-2
cdr3_aa: CASSSRLEASYEQYF; v_call: TRBV7-8; j_call: TRBJ2-7
cdr3_aa: CASSLELAGIGADTQYF; v_call: TRBV7-9; j_call: TRBJ2-3
cdr3_aa: CASSSWTNSPLHF; v_call: TRBV7-2; j_call: TRBJ1-6
cdr3_aa: CARRGLAGGSYEQYF; v_call: TRBV28; j_call: TRBJ2-7
cdr3_aa: CASSHYGQGKGFGKNIQYF; v_call: TRBV7-9; j_call: TRBJ2-4
cdr3_aa: CASSLNAIVWETQYF; v_call: TRBV7-9; j_call: TRBJ2-5
cdr3_aa: CASSLFGFRNTIYF; v_call: TRBV28; j_call: TRBJ1-3
cdr3_aa: CASSLLHETQYF; v_call: TRBV11-1; j_call: TRBJ2-5
cdr3_aa: CASSSQREWLVGEQFF; v_call: TRBV27; j_call: TRBJ2-1
cdr3_aa: CASSQGGGADTQYF; v_call: TRBV4-1; j_call: TRBJ2-3
cdr3_aa: CASSSDRIYNEQFF; v_call: TRBV27; j_call: TRBJ2-1
cdr3_aa: CASSFADRLIYEQYF; v_call: TRBV3-1/TRBV3-2; j_call: TRBJ2-7
cdr3_aa: CASSVAEGVGANVLTF; v_call: TRBV9; j_call: TRBJ2-6
cdr3_aa: CATSRDGRVHQPQHF; v_call: TRBV15; j_call: TRBJ1-5
cdr3_aa: CASSMAYRDVSNQPQHF; v_call: TRBV19; j_call: TRBJ1-5
cdr3_aa: CASSYSRNTEAFF; v_call: TRBV5-1; j_call: TRBJ1-1
cdr3_aa: CASRGDGLSYEQYF; v_call: TRBV2; j_call: TRBJ2-7
cdr3_aa: CASSDFSRATYEQYF; v_call: TRBV5-6; j_call: TRBJ2-7
cdr3_aa: CASSLTETNYGYTF; v_call: TRBV7-2; j_call: TRBJ1-2
cdr3_aa: CASSQVRGEQFF; v_call: TRBV3-1/TRBV3-2; j_call: TRBJ2-1
cdr3_aa: CASSLESLAGIKNIQYF; v_call: TRBV7-2; j_call: TRBJ2-4
cdr3_aa: CATSRDRSDTQYF; v_call: TRBV15; j_call: TRBJ2-3
cdr3_aa: CASSPDRVGTGELFF; v_call: TRBV5-1; j_call: TRBJ2-2
cdr3_aa: CSLAASYEQYF; v_call: TRBV20-1; j_call: TRBJ2-7
cdr3_aa: CASSPLTSRAYEQYF; v_call: TRBV6-5; j_call: TRBJ2-7
cdr3_aa: CASGPGGANYGYTF; v_call: TRBV3-1/TRBV3-2; j_call: TRBJ1-2
cdr3_aa: CASSLENVDTQYF; v_call: TRBV11-3; j_call: TRBJ2-3
cdr3_aa: CATSDSGQGNTGELFF; v_call: TRBV24-1; j_call: TRBJ2-2
cdr3_aa: CASGYRVGEKLFF; v_call: TRBV28; j_call: TRBJ1-4
cdr3_aa: CASSQDWAQTYEQYF; v_call: TRBV4-2; j_call: TRBJ2-7
cdr3_aa: CASSFGTPYNEQFF; v_call: TRBV27; j_call: TRBJ2-1
cdr3_aa: CASRTTGASTDTQYF; v_call: TRBV2; j_call: TRBJ2-3
cdr3_aa: CASSVGSNQPQHF; v_call: TRBV7-9; j_call: TRBJ1-5
cdr3_aa: CASSPGGYGYEQYF; v_call: TRBV7-9; j_call: TRBJ2-7
cdr3_aa: CASRSTLGNYGYTF; v_call: TRBV5-4; j_call: TRBJ1-2